This is a list of T cell receptor beta chains from one sample in a study of regulatory T cells in long-lasting Graves disease. A single record per CDR3 protein comes from TCRdb applying MiXCR to the multiplex PCR reads. The data contain about 610,000 distinct CDR3 sequences, about 16% of them seen just once; the ten biggest clones take up around 11%. These data were also reused for a study on T cells in Graves' hyperthyroidism and ophthalmopathy.

The specimen comprised peripheral blood mononuclear cells (PBMCs), sampled at new diagnosis, from a patient treated with antithyroid drugs. All receptors derive from a man between 18 and 29 years old with Graves disease. Each CDR3 is given with its conserved first and last residue. D genes are given only for firm matches. Clone sizes are given selectively: once, few, many, or a class where the clone is expanded.

CDR3 length: 16; clone size: -; J gene: TRBJ1-2; V gene: TRBV18; D gene: TRBD1; CDR3 DNA: TGTGCCAGCTCACGACTGGGACAGGAGACTAACTATGGCTACACCTTC; CDR3 protein: CASSRLGQETNYGYTF
CDR3 length: 11; clone size: few; J gene: TRBJ2-7; V gene: TRBV25-1; D gene: -; CDR3 DNA: TGTGCCAGCAGTGTACGACACGAGCAGTACTTC; CDR3 protein: CASSVRHEQYF
CDR3 length: 13; clone size: -; J gene: TRBJ2-3; V gene: TRBV11-2; D gene: -; CDR3 DNA: TGTGCCAGCAGCTTAGGAGCCGGGGATGCGCAGTATTTT; CDR3 protein: CASSLGAGDAQYF
CDR3 length: 14; clone size: once; J gene: TRBJ1-2; V gene: TRBV3-1; D gene: TRBD1; CDR3 DNA: TGTGCCAGCAGCCACCAGACAGGGAACTATGGCTACACCTTC; CDR3 protein: CASSHQTGNYGYTF
CDR3 length: 13; clone size: -; J gene: TRBJ1-1; V gene: TRBV30; D gene: -; CDR3 DNA: TGTGCCTGGAGCCCCGGGGGCTCGGCGGGAGCTTTCTTT; CDR3 protein: CAWSPGGSAGAFF
CDR3 length: 15; clone size: -; J gene: TRBJ2-1; V gene: TRBV19; D gene: -; CDR3 DNA: TGTGCCAGTAGCCGCCGGAGGGAGTTCGACAATGAGCAGTTCTTC; CDR3 protein: CASSRRREFDNEQFF
CDR3 length: 16; clone size: -; J gene: TRBJ2-7; V gene: TRBV13; D gene: -; CDR3 DNA: TGTGCCAGCAGCCCTCCCCGTGGGACACTCGCCTACGAGCAGTACTTC; CDR3 protein: CASSPPRGTLAYEQYF
CDR3 length: 14; clone size: few; J gene: TRBJ1-4; V gene: TRBV20-1; D gene: -; CDR3 DNA: TGCAGTGCTACCCCGGCCGCAACTAATGAAAAACTGTTTTTT; CDR3 protein: CSATPAATNEKLFF
CDR3 length: 15; clone size: many; J gene: TRBJ2-3; V gene: TRBV7-9; D gene: TRBD1; CDR3 DNA: TGTGCCAGCAGCACCGGACAGGGGGCGTCAGATACGCAGTATTTT; CDR3 protein: CASSTGQGASDTQYF
CDR3 length: 15; clone size: -; J gene: TRBJ1-1; V gene: TRBV5-1; D gene: -; CDR3 DNA: TGCGCCAGCAGCTCCCCCAAACTCGGGAACACTGAAGCTTTCTTT; CDR3 protein: CASSSPKLGNTEAFF
CDR3 length: 14; clone size: -; J gene: TRBJ2-1; V gene: TRBV3-1; D gene: -; CDR3 DNA: TGTGCCAGCAGCCAAGACCCGCGGATCGGAGAGCAGTTCTTC; CDR3 protein: CASSQDPRIGEQFF
CDR3 length: 15; clone size: -; J gene: TRBJ2-1; V gene: TRBV6-9; D gene: -; CDR3 DNA: TGTGCCAGCAGTTACTCCAGCGGCTCCTACAATGAGCAGTTCTTC; CDR3 protein: CASSYSSGSYNEQFF
CDR3 length: 15; clone size: many; J gene: TRBJ1-4; V gene: TRBV28; D gene: -; CDR3 DNA: TGTGCCAGCAGTTCGGGACGGGGCCTTGGTGAAAAACTGTTTTTT; CDR3 protein: CASSSGRGLGEKLFF
CDR3 length: 12; clone size: many; J gene: TRBJ1-5; V gene: TRBV6-1; D gene: -; CDR3 DNA: TGTGCCAGCAGTGAACTGGGTCAGCCCCAGCATTTT; CDR3 protein: CASSELGQPQHF
CDR3 length: 15; clone size: many; J gene: TRBJ2-1; V gene: TRBV28; D gene: -; CDR3 DNA: TGTGCCAGCAGTCCCGTGGCGATCACCTGGAATGAGCAGTTCTTC; CDR3 protein: CASSPVAITWNEQFF
CDR3 length: 12; clone size: -; J gene: TRBJ2-2; V gene: TRBV19; D gene: -; CDR3 DNA: TGTGCCAGTAGGGGCAGGGGATATGAGCTGTTTTTT; CDR3 protein: CASRGRGYELFF
CDR3 length: 11; clone size: many; J gene: TRBJ2-3; V gene: TRBV11-2; D gene: -; CDR3 DNA: TGTGCCAGCAGCTTAGAGCACTTCCAGTATTTT; CDR3 protein: CASSLEHFQYF
CDR3 length: 13; clone size: -; J gene: TRBJ2-1; V gene: TRBV11-2; D gene: -; CDR3 DNA: TGTGCCAGCAGTGTGTGGGAATCCAATGGGCTGTTCTTC; CDR3 protein: CASSVWESNGLFF
CDR3 length: 15; clone size: -; J gene: TRBJ2-1; V gene: TRBV9; D gene: -; CDR3 DNA: TGTGCCAGCAGCGTAGGGCCGGGATCAAGGAATGAGCAGTTCTTC; CDR3 protein: CASSVGPGSRNEQFF
CDR3 length: 13; clone size: many; J gene: TRBJ2-7; V gene: TRBV20-1; D gene: TRBD1; CDR3 DNA: TGCAGTGCTAGAGCCCCAGGGGGCTACGAGCAGTACTTC; CDR3 protein: CSARAPGGYEQYF
CDR3 length: 14; clone size: many; J gene: TRBJ2-3; V gene: TRBV27; D gene: -; CDR3 DNA: TGTGCCAGCAGTTTTGGGGGTGGCTGGGATACGCAGTATTTT; CDR3 protein: CASSFGGGWDTQYF
CDR3 length: 15; clone size: -; J gene: TRBJ1-4; V gene: TRBV3-1; D gene: TRBD1; CDR3 DNA: TGTGCCAACCCCCCCCCGGGACAGCCTAATGAAAAACTGTTTTTT; CDR3 protein: CANPPPGQPNEKLFF
CDR3 length: 13; clone size: few; J gene: TRBJ2-2; V gene: TRBV6-1; D gene: TRBD1; CDR3 DNA: TGTGCCAGCAAGGACAGGGTTACCGGGGAGCTGTTTTTT; CDR3 protein: CASKDRVTGELFF
CDR3 length: 14; clone size: many; J gene: TRBJ1-5; V gene: TRBV12-3/TRBV12-4; D gene: -; CDR3 DNA: TGTGCCAGCAGCGAGGGGTATAGCAATCAGCCCCAGCATTTT; CDR3 protein: CASSEGYSNQPQHF
CDR3 length: 14; clone size: many; J gene: TRBJ2-4; V gene: TRBV5-1; D gene: TRBD1; CDR3 DNA: TGCGCCAGCAGCTCACAGGGGGCCAAAAACATTCAGTACTTC; CDR3 protein: CASSSQGAKNIQYF
CDR3 length: 13; clone size: few; J gene: TRBJ1-2; V gene: TRBV7-3; D gene: TRBD1; CDR3 DNA: TGTGCCAGCAGCTTACGGACAGGGGAGGGCTACACCTTC; CDR3 protein: CASSLRTGEGYTF
CDR3 length: 16; clone size: many; J gene: TRBJ1-1; V gene: TRBV7-9; D gene: TRBD1; CDR3 DNA: TGTGCCAGCAGCCCACCTCTTAATAGGAGGGGGCGCTTGGTTTTCTTT; CDR3 protein: CASSPPLNRRGRLVFF